The following is a T cell receptor (beta chain) sequence with its context. Clones were read by immunoSEQ multiplex PCR, and TCRdb kept only the in-frame ones, dropping some. The table has 86,000 or so clones, around four fifths seen once. The data are from a study of blood T cell repertoires in COVID-19. The TCR comes from a man between 70 and 80 years old with acute or convalescent COVID-19. Specimen: peripheral blood.

The CDR3 DNA reads TGCGCCAGCAGACAGGACAGGGCAAACTATGGCTACACCTTC. Its protein product is CASRQDRANYGYTF. This chain uses TRBV5-1 with TRBJ1-2; 8 nucleotides align to TRBD1. CDR3 size: 14 residues. The ends lost 5 bases at V and 2 bases at J; junction bases unmatched: 5. The germline V gene has CDR1 SGHRS and CDR2 YFSETQ. The full variable domain, its missing parts supplied by reference TRBV5-1 and TRBJ1-2, is KAGVTQTPRYLIKTRGQQVTLSCSPISGHRSVSWYQQTPGQGLQFLFEYFSETQRNKGNFPGRFSGRQFSNSRSEMNVSTLELGDSALYLCASRQDRANYGYTFGSGTRLTVV.